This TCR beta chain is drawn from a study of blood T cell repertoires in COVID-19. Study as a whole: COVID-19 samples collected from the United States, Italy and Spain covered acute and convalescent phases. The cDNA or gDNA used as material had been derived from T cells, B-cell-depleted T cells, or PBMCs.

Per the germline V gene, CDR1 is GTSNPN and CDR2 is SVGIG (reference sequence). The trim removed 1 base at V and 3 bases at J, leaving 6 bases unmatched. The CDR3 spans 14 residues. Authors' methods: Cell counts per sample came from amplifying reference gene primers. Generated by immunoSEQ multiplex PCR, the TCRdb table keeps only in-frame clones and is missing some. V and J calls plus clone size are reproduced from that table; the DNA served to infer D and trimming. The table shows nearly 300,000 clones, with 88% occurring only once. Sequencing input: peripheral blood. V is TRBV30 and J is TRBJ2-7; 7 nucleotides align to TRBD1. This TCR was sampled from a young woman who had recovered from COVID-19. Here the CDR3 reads CAWSGGWTGYEQYF. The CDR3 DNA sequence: TGTGCCTGGAGTGGGGGGTGGACAGGCTACGAGCAGTACTTC.